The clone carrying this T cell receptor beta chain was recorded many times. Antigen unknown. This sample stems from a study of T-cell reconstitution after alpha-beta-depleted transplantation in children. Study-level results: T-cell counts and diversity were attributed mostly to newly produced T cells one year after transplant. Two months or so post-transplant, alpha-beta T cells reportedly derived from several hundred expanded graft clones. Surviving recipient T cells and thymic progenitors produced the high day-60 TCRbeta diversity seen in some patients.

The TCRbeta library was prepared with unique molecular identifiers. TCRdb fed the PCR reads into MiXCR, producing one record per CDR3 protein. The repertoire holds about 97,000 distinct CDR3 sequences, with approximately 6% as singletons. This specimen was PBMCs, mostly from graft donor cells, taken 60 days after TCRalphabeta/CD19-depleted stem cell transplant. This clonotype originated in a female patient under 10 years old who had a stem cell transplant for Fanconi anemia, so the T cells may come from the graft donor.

DNA for the CDR3: TGTGCCAGCAGCTTGGCCCCGGGACAGGGAATATATGGCTACACCTTC. Its protein is CASSLAPGQGIYGYTF. This chain joins TRBV5-5 and TRBJ1-2; 9 positions match TRBD1. Germline CDR1 is SGHKS and CDR2 is YYEKEE (reference sequence). V trimming: 0 bases; J trimming: 5 bases; junction bases outside the gene matches: 8. The CDR3 is 16 residues long.